The rows below give T cell receptor beta chains drawn from one sample of a study of cytomegalovirus exposure and HLA in healthy donors. Libraries were prepared by immunoSEQ multiplex PCR; TCRdb keeps only in-frame clonotypes and omits some of them. In the table there are about 150,000 clones, about 80% of which are singletons. What was sequenced was PBMCs. The origin of the receptors is a woman in her forties or fifties in good health and CMV-seropositive. CDR3s include the opening cysteine and the closing phenylalanine or tryptophan. A D gene is named only where the DNA matches it firmly. Clone size, where shown, is once, few, many, or a class for clones that have expanded.

v_gene	j_gene	abundance	d_gene	CDR3aa	CDR3nt
TRBV10-3	TRBJ1-3	-	-	CAIGRTSGSGNTIYF	TGTGCCATCGGCCGGACAAGTGGTTCTGGAAACACCATATATTTT
TRBV9	TRBJ2-7	-	TRBD1	CASSVESPHGTGVPLYEQYF	TGTGCCAGCAGCGTAGAATCCCCTCACGGGACAGGGGTCCCTTTATACGAGCAGTACTTC
TRBV27	TRBJ1-4	-	-	CASSLRAGANEKLFF	TGTGCCAGCAGTTTGCGCGCAGGGGCAAATGAAAAACTGTTTTTT
TRBV6-1	TRBJ1-5	-	-	CASSDYLRGSGNQPQHF	TGTGCCAGCAGTGACTACCTGAGGGGGTCGGGCAATCAGCCCCAGCATTTT
TRBV6-1	TRBJ2-4	once	-	CASLVGGAAKNIQYF	TGTGCCAGTCTCGTAGGGGGGGCAGCCAAAAACATTCAGTACTTC
TRBV2	TRBJ2-3	-	TRBD2	CASSRTSGGPDTQYF	TGTGCCAGCAGCAGGACTAGCGGGGGCCCGGATACGCAGTATTTT
TRBV5-1	TRBJ2-3	-	-	CASRMGGGRTDTQYF	TGCGCCAGCAGAATGGGGGGGGGCCGGACAGATACGCAGTATTTT
TRBV7-3	TRBJ1-1	-	TRBD1	CASSWTGVTEAFF	TGTGCCAGCAGCTGGACAGGGGTGACTGAAGCTTTCTTT
TRBV5-1	TRBJ2-7	-	TRBD1	CASSLTTGGYEQYF	TGCGCCAGCAGCTTGACGACAGGGGGATATGAGCAGTACTTC
TRBV4-1	TRBJ2-1	-	TRBD1	CASSQAGGNEQFF	TGCGCCAGCAGCCAAGCAGGGGGAAATGAGCAGTTCTTC
TRBV2	TRBJ2-3	-	TRBD2	CASSERASGGGDTQYF	TGTGCCAGCAGTGAAAGGGCTAGCGGGGGAGGAGATACGCAGTATTTT
TRBV27	TRBJ1-4	-	-	CASRGRDNEKLFF	TGTGCCAGCAGGGGCAGGGATAATGAAAAACTGTTTTTT
TRBV7-2	TRBJ2-4	-	TRBD2	CASSLGPGGAKNIQYF	TGTGCCAGCAGCTTAGGGCCGGGAGGTGCCAAAAACATTCAGTACTTC
TRBV9	TRBJ1-1	-	TRBD1	CASSVGQGTEAFF	TGTGCCAGCAGCGTGGGACAGGGCACTGAAGCTTTCTTT
TRBV9	TRBJ2-1	-	-	CASSASSRGYNEQFF	TGTGCCAGCAGCGCCTCTAGCAGGGGTTACAATGAGCAGTTCTTC
TRBV19	TRBJ2-1	few	-	CASSSRYNEQFF	TGTGCCAGTAGTTCTAGGTACAATGAGCAGTTCTTC
TRBV6-1	TRBJ1-1	-	-	CASSVGGRKNTEAFF	TGTGCCAGCAGTGTCGGGGGGCGGAAGAACACTGAAGCTTTCTTT
TRBV30	TRBJ2-7	-	TRBD2	CAWSSGGASYEQYF	TGTGCCTGGAGTAGCGGGGGGGCCTCCTACGAGCAGTACTTC
TRBV9	TRBJ2-3	-	TRBD2	CASSVVGQRGGSLDTQYF	TGTGCCAGCAGCGTAGTTGGTCAGCGGGGGGGCTCGTTGGATACGCAGTATTTT
TRBV2	TRBJ1-5	medium-sized	-	CASNWAGMGQPQHF	TGTGCCAGCAATTGGGCAGGGATGGGTCAGCCCCAGCATTTT
TRBV2	TRBJ1-1	few	-	CASSGGSFMNTEAFF	TGTGCCAGCAGCGGGGGATCCTTCATGAACACTGAAGCTTTCTTT
TRBV19	TRBJ2-7	-	TRBD2	CASSIERGLGEQYF	TGTGCCAGTAGTATCGAGCGGGGCCTCGGGGAGCAGTACTTC
TRBV9	TRBJ2-6	-	TRBD1	CASTGGTGYSWANVLTF	TGTGCCAGCACTGGCGGGACAGGGTATAGTTGGGCCAACGTCCTGACTTTC
TRBV18	TRBJ1-1	-	TRBD1	CASSQRQGNTEAFF	TGTGCCAGCTCACAACGACAGGGTAACACTGAAGCTTTCTTT
TRBV7-9	TRBJ1-1	few	-	CASSLATSTDTEAFF	TGTGCCAGCAGCTTAGCCACATCGACAGACACTGAAGCTTTCTTT
TRBV27	TRBJ1-5	few	-	CASSLQGLSNQPQHF	TGTGCCAGCAGTTTACAGGGGCTCAGCAATCAGCCCCAGCATTTT
TRBV9	TRBJ2-2	-	-	CASSVGRGTGELFF	TGTGCCAGCAGCGTAGGGCGCGGGACCGGGGAGCTGTTTTTT
TRBV7-9	TRBJ2-7	-	-	CASSLSQASYEQYF	TGTGCCAGCAGCTTATCACAGGCTTCCTACGAGCAGTACTTC
TRBV28	TRBJ1-5	-	-	CASSRARGSNQPQHF	TGTGCCAGCAGTAGGGCCAGGGGAAGCAATCAGCCCCAGCATTTT
TRBV2	TRBJ1-5	-	-	CASSPGRSNQPQHF	TGTGCCAGCTCCCCAGGTCGGAGCAATCAGCCCCAGCATTTT
TRBV30	TRBJ2-5	-	-	CAWSGTGRLRETQYF	TGTGCCTGGAGTGGTACCGGCCGCCTGAGGGAGACCCAGTACTTC
TRBV25-1	TRBJ1-2	-	-	CASSEYREGGYTF	TGTGCCAGCAGTGAATACAGGGAGGGTGGCTACACCTTC
TRBV7-9	TRBJ2-7	-	TRBD1	CSSSLALGTGGLKQYF	TGTTCCAGCAGCTTAGCTCTTGGGACAGGGGGCTTGAAGCAGTACTTC
TRBV15	TRBJ1-1	-	-	CATSTRLDTEAFF	TGTGCCACCAGCACCCGTCTAGACACTGAAGCTTTCTTT
TRBV5-1	TRBJ1-2	-	-	CASSLAGTPGGDTF	TGCGCCAGCAGCTTGGCCGGGACCCCGGGCGGGGACACCTTC
TRBV2	TRBJ1-2	-	-	CASPDRRDGLGYTF	TGTGCCAGCCCCGATAGGAGGGACGGTCTCGGCTACACCTTC